This T cell receptor beta chain appears in the sequencing data of a study of PD-1 blockade in classical Hodgkin lymphoma. Study-wide results and limits: In CD4+ cells, TCR diversity went up significantly by C4D1, but in CD8+ cells it did not. As was reported, newly diagnosed patients showed lower baseline TCR diversity than healthy donors did.

Described time point: cycle 4 day 1 (C4D1), after less than seven weeks of nivolumab. Exposure to brentuximab vedotin varied, and each patient had relapsed following autologous stem cell transplantation. Thawed PBMCs yielded CD4+ T cells through magnetic negative selection. Details on this clone: The antigen is unknown.

Between the trimmed V and J ends, which lost 0 bases and 0 bases, there was a span of 6 bases. Germline assignment: CDR1 GTSNPN and CDR2 SVGIG (reference sequence). The CDR3 is made up of 14 amino acids. Assay used: immunoSEQ multiplex PCR; TCRdb lists only in-frame clones, some missing. The profile covers approximately 9,000 clones, with 80% to 85% appearing a single time and about 1.5% taken by the ten largest. The source of this sequence is a human donor with classical Hodgkin lymphoma. Sequencing was performed on CD4+ T cells from blood, taken before the fourth cycle of nivolumab. The chain links TRBV30 to TRBJ1-5; unclear D gene. CDR3: CAWSVDNSNQPQHF. The CDR3 DNA follows: TGTGCCTGGAGTGTAGACAATAGCAATCAGCCCCAGCATTTT.